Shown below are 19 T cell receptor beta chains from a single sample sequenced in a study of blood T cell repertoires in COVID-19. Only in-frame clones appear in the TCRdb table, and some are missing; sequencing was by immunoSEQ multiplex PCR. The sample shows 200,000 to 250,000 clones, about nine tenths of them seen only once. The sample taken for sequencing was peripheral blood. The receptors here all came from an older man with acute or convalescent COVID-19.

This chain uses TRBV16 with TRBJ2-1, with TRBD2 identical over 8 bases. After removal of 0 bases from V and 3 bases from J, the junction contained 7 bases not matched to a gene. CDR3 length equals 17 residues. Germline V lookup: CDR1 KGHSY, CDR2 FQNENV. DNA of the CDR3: TGTGCCAGCAGCCAATCGCGGGCTAGCGGGTTCTACAATGAGCAGTTCTTC. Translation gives CASSQSRASGFYNEQFF. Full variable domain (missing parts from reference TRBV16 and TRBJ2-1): GEEVAQTPKHLVRGEGQKAKLYCAPIKGHSYVFWYQQVLKNEFKFLISFQNENVFDETGMPKERFSAKCLPNSPCSLEIQATKLEDSAVYFCASSQSRASGFYNEQFFGPGTRLTVL.

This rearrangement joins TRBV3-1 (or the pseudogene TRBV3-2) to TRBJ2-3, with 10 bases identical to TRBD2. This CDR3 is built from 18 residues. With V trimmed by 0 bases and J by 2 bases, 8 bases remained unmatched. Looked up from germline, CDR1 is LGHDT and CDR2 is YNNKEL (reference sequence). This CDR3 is CASSQERLAGPPTDTQYF. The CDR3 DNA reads TGTGCCAGCAGCCAAGAAAGACTAGCGGGTCCCCCCACAGATACGCAGTATTTT.

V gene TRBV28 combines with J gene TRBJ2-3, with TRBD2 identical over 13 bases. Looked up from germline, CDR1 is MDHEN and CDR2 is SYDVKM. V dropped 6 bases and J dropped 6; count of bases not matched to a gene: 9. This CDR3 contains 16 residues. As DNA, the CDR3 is TGTGCCAGCAGCCTCGGGACTAGCGGGGCCCTGGATACGCAGTATTTT. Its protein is CASSLGTSGALDTQYF.

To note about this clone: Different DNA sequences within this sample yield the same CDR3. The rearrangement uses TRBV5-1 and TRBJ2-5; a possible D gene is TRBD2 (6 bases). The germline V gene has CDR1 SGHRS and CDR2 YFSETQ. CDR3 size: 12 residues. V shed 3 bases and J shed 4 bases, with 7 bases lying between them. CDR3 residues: CASSWGGETQYF. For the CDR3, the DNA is TGCGCCAGCAGCTGGGGAGGAGAGACCCAGTACTTC.

CDR3 DNA: TGTGCCAGCTCACCGACTGTGGGTTCCTACAATGAGCAGTTCTTC. It encodes CASSPTVGSYNEQFF. The chain has TRBV18 and TRBJ2-1; D is unclear. The CDR3 runs 15 residues. Germline V lookup: CDR1 KGHSH, CDR2 LQKENI. Deletions cut 3 bases from V and 1 base from J, with 10 bases between.

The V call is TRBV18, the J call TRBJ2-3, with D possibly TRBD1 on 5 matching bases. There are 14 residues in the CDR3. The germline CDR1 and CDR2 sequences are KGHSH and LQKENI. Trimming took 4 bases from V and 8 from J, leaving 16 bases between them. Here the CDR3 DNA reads TGTGCCAGCTCACAGTCCCAGGGAACGGGTACGCAGTATTTT. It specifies CASSQSQGTGTQYF.

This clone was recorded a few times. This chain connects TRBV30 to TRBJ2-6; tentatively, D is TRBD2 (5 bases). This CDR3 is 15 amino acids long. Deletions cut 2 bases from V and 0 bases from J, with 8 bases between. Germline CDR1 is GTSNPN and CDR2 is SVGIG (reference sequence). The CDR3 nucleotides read TGTGCCTGGAGTATAGGGAGCTCTGGGGCCAACGTCCTGACTTTC. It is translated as CAWSIGSSGANVLTF.

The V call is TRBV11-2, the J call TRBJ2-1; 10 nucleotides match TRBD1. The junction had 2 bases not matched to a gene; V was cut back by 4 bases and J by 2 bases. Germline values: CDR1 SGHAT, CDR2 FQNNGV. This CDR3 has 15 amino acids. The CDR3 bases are TGTGCCAGCAGCTCGACAGGGGGCACCTACAATGAGCAGTTCTTC. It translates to CASSSTGGTYNEQFF.

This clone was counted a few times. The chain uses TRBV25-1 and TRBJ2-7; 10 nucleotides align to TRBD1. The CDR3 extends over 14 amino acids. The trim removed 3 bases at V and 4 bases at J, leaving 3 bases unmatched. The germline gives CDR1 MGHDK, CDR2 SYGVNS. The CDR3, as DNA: TGTGCCAGCAGTGATGACAGGGGGCAGTACGAGCAGTACTTC. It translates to CASSDDRGQYEQYF.

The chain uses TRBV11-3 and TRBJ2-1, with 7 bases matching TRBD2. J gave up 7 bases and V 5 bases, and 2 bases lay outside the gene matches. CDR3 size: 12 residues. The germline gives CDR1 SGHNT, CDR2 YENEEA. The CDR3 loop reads CASSHGRNEQFF. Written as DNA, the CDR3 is TGTGCCAGCAGCCACGGGAGGAATGAGCAGTTCTTC.

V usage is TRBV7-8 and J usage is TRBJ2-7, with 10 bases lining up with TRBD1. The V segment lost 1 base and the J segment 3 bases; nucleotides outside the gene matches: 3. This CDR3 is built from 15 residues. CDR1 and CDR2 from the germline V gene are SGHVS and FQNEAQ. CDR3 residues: CASSLVDRGHYEQYF. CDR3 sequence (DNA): TGTGCCAGCAGCTTAGTAGACAGGGGGCACTACGAGCAGTACTTC.

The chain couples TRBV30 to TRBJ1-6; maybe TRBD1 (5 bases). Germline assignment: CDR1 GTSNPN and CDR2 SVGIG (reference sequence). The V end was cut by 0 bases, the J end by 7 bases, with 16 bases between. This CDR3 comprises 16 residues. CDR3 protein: CAWSVSGTYANSPLHF. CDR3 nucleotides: TGTGCCTGGAGTGTTTCGGGGACTTACGCGAATTCACCCCTCCACTTT.

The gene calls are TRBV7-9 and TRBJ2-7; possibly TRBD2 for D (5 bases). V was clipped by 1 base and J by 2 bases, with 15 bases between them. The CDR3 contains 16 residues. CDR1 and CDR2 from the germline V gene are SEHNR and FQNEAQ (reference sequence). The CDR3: CASSLGHSGGPYEQYF. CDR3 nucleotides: TGTGCCAGCAGCTTAGGGCATAGTGGAGGCCCCTACGAGCAGTACTTC. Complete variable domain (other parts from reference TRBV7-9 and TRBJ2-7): DTGVSQNPRHKITKRGQNVTFRCDPISEHNRLYWYRQTLGQGPEFLTYFQNEAQLEKSRLLSDRFSAERPKGSFSTLEIQRTEQGDSAMYLCASSLGHSGGPYEQYFGPGTRLTVT.

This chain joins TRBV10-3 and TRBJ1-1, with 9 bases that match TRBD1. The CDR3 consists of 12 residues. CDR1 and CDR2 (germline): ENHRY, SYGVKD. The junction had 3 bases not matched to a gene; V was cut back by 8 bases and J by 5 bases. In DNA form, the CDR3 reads TGTGCCATCGGGACAGGGCGAACTGAAGCTTTCTTT. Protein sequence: CAIGTGRTEAFF.

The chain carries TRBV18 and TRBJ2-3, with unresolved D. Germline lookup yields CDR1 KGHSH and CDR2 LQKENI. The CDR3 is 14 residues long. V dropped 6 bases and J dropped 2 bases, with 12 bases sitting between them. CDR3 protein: CASSRRSPTDTQYF. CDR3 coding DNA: TGTGCCAGCTCCCGGCGGAGCCCCACAGATACGCAGTATTTT.

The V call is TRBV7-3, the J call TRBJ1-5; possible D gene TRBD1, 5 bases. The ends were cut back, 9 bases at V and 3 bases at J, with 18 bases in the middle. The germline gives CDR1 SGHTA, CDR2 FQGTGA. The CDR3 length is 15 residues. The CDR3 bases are TGTGCCAGTGCTTTATCCGGGGGGGACAATCAGCCCCAGCATTTT. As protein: CASALSGGDNQPQHF.

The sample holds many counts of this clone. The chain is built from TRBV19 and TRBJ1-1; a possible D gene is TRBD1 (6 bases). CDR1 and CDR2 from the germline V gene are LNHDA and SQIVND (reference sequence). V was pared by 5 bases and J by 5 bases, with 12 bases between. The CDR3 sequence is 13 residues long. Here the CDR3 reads CASSQGMGTEAFF. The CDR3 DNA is TGTGCCAGTAGTCAGGGGATGGGGACTGAAGCTTTCTTT.

The CDR3 region is CASSPTSGRALETQYF. The CDR3 DNA is TGCGCCAGCAGCCCTACTAGCGGGAGGGCCCTAGAGACCCAGTACTTC. The gene calls are TRBV5-1 and TRBJ2-5; TRBD2 agrees at 13 bases. The CDR3 is 16 residues long. V lost 4 bases, J lost 4 bases, and 7 bases stayed unmatched. Per germline, CDR1 SGHRS and CDR2 YFSETQ.

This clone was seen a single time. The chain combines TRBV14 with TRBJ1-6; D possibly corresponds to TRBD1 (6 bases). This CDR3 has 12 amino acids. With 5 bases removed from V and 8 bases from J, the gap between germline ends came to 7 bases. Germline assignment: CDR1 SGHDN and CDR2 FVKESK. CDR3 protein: CASSTGYSPLHF. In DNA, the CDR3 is TGTGCCAGCAGCACAGGGTATTCACCCCTCCACTTT.